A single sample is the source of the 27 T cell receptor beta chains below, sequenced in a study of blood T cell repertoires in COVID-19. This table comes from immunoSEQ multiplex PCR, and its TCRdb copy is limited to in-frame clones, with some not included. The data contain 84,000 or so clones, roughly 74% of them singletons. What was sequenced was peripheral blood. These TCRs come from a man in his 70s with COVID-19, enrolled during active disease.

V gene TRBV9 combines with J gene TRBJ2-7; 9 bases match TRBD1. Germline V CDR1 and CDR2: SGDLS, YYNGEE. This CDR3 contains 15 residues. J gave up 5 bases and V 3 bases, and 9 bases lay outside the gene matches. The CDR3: CASSAFPQGANEQYF. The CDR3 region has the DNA TGTGCCAGCAGCGCTTTTCCACAGGGGGCTAACGAGCAGTACTTC.

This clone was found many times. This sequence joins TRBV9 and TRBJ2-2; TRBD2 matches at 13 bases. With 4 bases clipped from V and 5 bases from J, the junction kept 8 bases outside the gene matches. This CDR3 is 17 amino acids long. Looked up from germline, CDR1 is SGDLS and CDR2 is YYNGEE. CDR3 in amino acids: CASSPIGLAGVTGELFF. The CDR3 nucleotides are TGTGCCAGCAGCCCGATAGGACTAGCGGGAGTTACCGGGGAGCTGTTTTTT.

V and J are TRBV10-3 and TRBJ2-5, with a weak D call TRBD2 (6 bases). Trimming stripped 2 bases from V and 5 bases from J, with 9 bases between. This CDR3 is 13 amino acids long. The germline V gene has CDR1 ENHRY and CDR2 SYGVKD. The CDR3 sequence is CAISERLVETQYF. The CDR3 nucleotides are TGTGCCATCAGTGAGAGACTAGTGGAGACCCAGTACTTC.

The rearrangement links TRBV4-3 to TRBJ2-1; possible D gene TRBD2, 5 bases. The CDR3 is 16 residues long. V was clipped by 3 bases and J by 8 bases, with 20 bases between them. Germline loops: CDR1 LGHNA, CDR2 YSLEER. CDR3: CASSQGRGSVGHEQFF. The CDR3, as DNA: TGCGCCAGCAGCCAGGGTCGAGGTAGCGTCGGGCATGAGCAGTTCTTC.

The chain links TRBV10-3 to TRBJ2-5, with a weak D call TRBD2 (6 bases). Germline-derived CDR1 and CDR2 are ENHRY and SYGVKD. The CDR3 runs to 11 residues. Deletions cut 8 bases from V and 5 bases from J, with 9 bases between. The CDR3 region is CAIRRGETQYF. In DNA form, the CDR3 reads TGTGCCATCCGTCGGGGGGAGACCCAGTACTTC.

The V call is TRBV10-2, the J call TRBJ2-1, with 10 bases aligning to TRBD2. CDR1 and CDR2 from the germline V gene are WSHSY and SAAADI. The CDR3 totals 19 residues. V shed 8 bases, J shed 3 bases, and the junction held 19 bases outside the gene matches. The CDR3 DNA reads TGCGCCAGCGCATCTATCCCCGGGGCTAGCGGGAGTGGCTACAATGAGCAGTTCTTC. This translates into CASASIPGASGSGYNEQFF.

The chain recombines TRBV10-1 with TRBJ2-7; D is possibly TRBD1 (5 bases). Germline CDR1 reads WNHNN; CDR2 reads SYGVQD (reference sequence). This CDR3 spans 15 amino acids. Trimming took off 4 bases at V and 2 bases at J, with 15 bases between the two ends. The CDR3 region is CASSGQIMGPYEQYF. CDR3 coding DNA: TGCGCCAGCAGTGGCCAAATAATGGGGCCCTACGAGCAGTACTTC.

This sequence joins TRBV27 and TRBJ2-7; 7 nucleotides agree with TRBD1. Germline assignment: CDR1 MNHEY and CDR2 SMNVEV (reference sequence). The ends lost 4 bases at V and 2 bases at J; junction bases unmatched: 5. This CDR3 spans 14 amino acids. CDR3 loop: CASSYRQGPYEQYF. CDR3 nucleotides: TGTGCCAGCAGTTACCGACAGGGCCCCTACGAGCAGTACTTC.

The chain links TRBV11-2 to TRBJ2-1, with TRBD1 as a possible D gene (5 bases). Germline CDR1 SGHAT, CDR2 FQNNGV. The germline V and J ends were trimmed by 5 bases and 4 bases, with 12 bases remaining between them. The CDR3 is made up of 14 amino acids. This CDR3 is CASSKWTPYNEQFF. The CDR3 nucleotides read TGTGCCAGCAGCAAATGGACACCTTACAATGAGCAGTTCTTC.

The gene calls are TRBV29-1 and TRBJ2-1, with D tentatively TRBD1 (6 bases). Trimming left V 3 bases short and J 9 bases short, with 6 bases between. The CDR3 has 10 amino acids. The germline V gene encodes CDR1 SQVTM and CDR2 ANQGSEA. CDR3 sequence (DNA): TGCAGCGTTGACAGGGGTGAGCAGTTCTTC. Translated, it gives CSVDRGEQFF.

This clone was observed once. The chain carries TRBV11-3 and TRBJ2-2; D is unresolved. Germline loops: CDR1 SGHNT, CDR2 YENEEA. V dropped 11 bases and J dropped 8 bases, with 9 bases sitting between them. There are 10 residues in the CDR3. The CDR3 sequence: CADQAGELFF. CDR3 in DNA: TGTGCCGACCAGGCTGGGGAGCTGTTTTTT.

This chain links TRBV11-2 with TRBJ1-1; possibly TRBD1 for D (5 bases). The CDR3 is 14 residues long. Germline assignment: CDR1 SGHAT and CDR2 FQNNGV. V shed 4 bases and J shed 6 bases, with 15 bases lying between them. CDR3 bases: TGTGCCAGCAGCTGGGACTCGGGGGGGGCTGAAGCTTTCTTT. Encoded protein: CASSWDSGGAEAFF.

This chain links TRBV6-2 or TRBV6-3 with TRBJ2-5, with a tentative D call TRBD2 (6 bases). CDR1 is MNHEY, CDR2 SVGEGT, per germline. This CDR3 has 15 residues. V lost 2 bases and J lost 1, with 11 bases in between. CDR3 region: CASSYLGGTQETQYF. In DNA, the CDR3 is TGTGCCAGCAGTTACCTGGGCGGGACCCAAGAGACCCAGTACTTC.

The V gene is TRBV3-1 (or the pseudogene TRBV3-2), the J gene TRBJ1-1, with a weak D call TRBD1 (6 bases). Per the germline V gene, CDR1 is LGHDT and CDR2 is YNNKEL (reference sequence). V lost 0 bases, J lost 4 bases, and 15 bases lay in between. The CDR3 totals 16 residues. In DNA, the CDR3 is TGTGCCAGCAGCCAAGATCCGGGCAGGGGTGGCACTGAAGCTTTCTTT. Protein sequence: CASSQDPGRGGTEAFF.

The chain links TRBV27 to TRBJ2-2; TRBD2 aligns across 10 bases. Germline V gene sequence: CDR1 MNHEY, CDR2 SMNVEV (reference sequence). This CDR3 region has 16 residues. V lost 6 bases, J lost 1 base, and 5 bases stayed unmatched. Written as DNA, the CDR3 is TGTGCCAGCAGACTAGCGGGAAATCTGAACACCGGGGAGCTGTTTTTT. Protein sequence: CASRLAGNLNTGELFF.

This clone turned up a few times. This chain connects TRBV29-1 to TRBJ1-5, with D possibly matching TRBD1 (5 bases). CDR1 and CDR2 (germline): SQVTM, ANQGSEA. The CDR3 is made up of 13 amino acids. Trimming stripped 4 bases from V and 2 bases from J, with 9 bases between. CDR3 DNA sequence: TGCAGCGTTGGGGGGGAAGGCAATCAGCCCCAGCATTTT. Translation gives CSVGGEGNQPQHF. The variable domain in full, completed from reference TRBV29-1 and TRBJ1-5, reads SAVISQKPSRDICQRGTSLTIQCQVDSQVTMMFWYRQQPGQSLTLIATANQGSEATYESGFVIDKFPISRPNLTFSTLTVSNMSPEDSSIYLCSVGGEGNQPQHFGDGTRLSIL.

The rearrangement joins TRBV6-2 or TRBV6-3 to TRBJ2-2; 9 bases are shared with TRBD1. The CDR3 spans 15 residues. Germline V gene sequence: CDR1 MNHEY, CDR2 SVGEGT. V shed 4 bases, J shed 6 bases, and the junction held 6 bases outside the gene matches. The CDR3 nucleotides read TGTGCCAGCAGTTCTCTCGGGACAGGGTCCGGGGAGCTGTTTTTT. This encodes CASSSLGTGSGELFF.

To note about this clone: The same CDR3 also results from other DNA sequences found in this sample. The CDR3 region is CASSLVAGGSYEQYF. CDR3 coding DNA: TGCGCCAGCAGCTTGGTTGCAGGGGGGTCATACGAGCAGTACTTC. This rearrangement joins TRBV5-1 to TRBJ2-7, with D possibly TRBD1 on 7 matching bases. V gave up 0 bases and J gave up 4 bases, with 14 bases separating them. This CDR3 region has 15 residues. The V gene's germline CDR1 is SGHRS and CDR2 YFSETQ.

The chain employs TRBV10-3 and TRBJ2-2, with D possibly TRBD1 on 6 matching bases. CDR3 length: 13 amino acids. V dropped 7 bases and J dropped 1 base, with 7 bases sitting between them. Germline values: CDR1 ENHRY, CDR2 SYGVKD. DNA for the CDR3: TGTGCCATCACGGGACAGAACACCGGGGAGCTGTTTTTT. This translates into CAITGQNTGELFF.

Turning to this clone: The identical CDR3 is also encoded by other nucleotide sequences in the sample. CDR3 in amino acids: CASSWTSGEETQYF. DNA of the CDR3: TGTGCCAGCAGCTGGACTAGCGGAGAAGAGACCCAGTACTTC. The V and J genes are TRBV11-2 and TRBJ2-5; 10 nucleotides line up with TRBD2. CDR3 length: 14 amino acids. The germline V gene has CDR1 SGHAT and CDR2 FQNNGV. The J segment lost 3 bases and the V segment lost 4 bases, leaving 2 bases of the junction unmatched.

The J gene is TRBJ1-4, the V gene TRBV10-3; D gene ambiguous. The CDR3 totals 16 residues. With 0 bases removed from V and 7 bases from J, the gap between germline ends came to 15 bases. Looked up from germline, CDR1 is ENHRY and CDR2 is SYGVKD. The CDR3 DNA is TGTGCCATCAGTGAGTCCGGGAATGCTAGAGGTGAAAAACTGTTTTTT. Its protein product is CAISESGNARGEKLFF.

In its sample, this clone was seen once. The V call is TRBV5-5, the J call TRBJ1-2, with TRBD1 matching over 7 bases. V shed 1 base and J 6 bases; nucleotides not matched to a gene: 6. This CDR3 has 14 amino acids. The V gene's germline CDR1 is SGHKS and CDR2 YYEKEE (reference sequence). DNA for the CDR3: TGTGCCAGCAGCTTGCTGGGACAGAATGATGGCTACACCTTC. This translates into CASSLLGQNDGYTF.

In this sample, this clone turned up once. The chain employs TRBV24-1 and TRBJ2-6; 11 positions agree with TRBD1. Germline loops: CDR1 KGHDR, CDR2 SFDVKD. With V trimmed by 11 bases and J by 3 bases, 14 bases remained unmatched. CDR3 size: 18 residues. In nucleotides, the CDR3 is TGTGCCATTCTTCGGAAGGACAGGGGGCTTTATGGGGCCAACGTCCTGACTTTC. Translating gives CAILRKDRGLYGANVLTF.

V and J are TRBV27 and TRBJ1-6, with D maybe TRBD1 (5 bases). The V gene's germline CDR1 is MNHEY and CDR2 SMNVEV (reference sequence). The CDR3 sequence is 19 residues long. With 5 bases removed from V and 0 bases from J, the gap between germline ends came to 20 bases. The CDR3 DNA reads TGTGCCAGCAGTCCCACAGGACTAGGGAAAGGCTCCTATAATTCACCCCTCCACTTT. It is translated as CASSPTGLGKGSYNSPLHF.

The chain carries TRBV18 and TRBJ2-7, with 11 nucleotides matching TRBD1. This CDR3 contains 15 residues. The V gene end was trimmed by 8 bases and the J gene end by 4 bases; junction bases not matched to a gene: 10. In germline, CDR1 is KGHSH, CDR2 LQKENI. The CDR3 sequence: CASTWSGQGAYEQYF. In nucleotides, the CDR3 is TGTGCCAGCACCTGGTCTGGACAGGGGGCGTACGAGCAGTACTTC.

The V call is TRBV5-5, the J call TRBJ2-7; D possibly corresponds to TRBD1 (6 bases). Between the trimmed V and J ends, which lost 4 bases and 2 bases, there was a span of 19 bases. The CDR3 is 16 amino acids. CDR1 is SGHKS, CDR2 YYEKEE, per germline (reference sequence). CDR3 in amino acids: CASSRHLQGGAYEQYF. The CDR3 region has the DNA TGTGCCAGCAGCCGACACTTACAGGGTGGAGCCTACGAGCAGTACTTC.

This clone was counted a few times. The CDR3: CASSHLGLAGGPSYNEQFF. The DNA of the CDR3 is TGTGCCAGCAGTCACCTCGGACTAGCGGGGGGGCCTTCCTACAATGAGCAGTTCTTC. This chain connects TRBV27 to TRBJ2-1; 15 positions match TRBD2. CDR1 MNHEY and CDR2 SMNVEV come from the germline V gene (reference sequence). The length of the CDR3 is 19 residues. V dropped 5 bases and J dropped 1; count of bases not matched to a gene: 9.